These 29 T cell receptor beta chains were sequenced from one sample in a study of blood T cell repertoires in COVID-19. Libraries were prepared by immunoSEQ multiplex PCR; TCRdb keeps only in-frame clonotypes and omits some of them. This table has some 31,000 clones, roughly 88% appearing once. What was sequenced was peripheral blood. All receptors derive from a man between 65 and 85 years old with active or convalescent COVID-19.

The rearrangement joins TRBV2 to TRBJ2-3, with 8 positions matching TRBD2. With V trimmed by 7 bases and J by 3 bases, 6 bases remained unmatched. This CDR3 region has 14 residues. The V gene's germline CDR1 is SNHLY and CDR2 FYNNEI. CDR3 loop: CASKVAGLTDTQYF. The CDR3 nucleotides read TGTGCCAGCAAAGTAGCGGGGTTGACAGATACGCAGTATTTT.

DNA of the CDR3: TGTGCCAGCAGTGAACTGGGGGCCAACAATCAGCCCCAGCATTTT. It encodes CASSELGANNQPQHF. J is TRBJ1-5 and V is TRBV6-1; the D gene is possibly TRBD1 (6 bases). Germline values: CDR1 MNHNS, CDR2 SASEGT. The V gene lost 2 bases and the J gene lost 3 bases, with 11 bases spanning the gap. The CDR3 sequence is 15 residues long.

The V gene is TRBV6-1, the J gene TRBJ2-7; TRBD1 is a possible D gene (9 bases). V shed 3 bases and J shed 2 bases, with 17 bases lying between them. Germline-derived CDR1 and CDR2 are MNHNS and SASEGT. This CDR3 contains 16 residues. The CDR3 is CASSDSGTGSPYEQYF. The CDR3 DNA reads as TGTGCCAGCAGTGATAGCGGGACAGGGTCGCCCTACGAGCAGTACTTC.

CDR3 loop: CASSPPHYSNQPQHF. The CDR3 region has the DNA TGTGCCAGCTCACCACCTCACTATAGCAATCAGCCCCAGCATTTT. The chain carries TRBV18 and TRBJ1-5; no reliable D call. The V and J ends lost 0 bases and 0 bases respectively, with 6 bases between them. This CDR3 is built from 15 residues. The germline V gene encodes CDR1 KGHSH and CDR2 LQKENI.

The CDR3 nucleotides read TGCGCCAGCAGCTTGGAAGGGGACTACTACAATGAGCAGTTCTTC. It is translated as CASSLEGDYYNEQFF. J is TRBJ2-1 and V is TRBV5-1; 7 bases fit TRBD2. J lost 3 bases, V lost 0 bases, and 3 bases had no gene match. The CDR3 loop spans 15 amino acids. Germline loops: CDR1 SGHRS, CDR2 YFSETQ.

The CDR3 coding sequence is TGTGCCAGCAGTCCTACCGGGACAGTGTCCCCAGCTTTCTTT. It specifies CASSPTGTVSPAFF. The V gene is TRBV6-5, the J gene TRBJ1-1, with TRBD1 matching over 7 bases. The CDR3 is made up of 14 amino acids. Per germline, CDR1 MNHEY and CDR2 SVGAGI. V was pared by 5 bases and J by 10 bases, with 13 bases of the junction left unmatched.

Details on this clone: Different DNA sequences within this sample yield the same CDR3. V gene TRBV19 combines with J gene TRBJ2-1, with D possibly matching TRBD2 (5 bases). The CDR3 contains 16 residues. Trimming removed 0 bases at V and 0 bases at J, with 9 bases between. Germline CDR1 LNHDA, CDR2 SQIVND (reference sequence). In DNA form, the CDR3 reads TGTGCCAGTAGTATAGACAGGAGGTCCTCCTACAATGAGCAGTTCTTC. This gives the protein CASSIDRRSSYNEQFF.

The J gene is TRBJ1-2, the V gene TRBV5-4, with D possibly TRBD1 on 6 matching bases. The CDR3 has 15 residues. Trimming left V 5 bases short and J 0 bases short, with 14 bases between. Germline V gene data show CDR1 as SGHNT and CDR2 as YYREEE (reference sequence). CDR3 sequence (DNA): TGTGCCAGCAGTCCACGGGACATTCCTAACTATGGCTACACCTTC. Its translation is CASSPRDIPNYGYTF.

As DNA, the CDR3 is TGTGCCAGCAGTTCTCCCTGGGCAGCCCGGGGAGAGACCCAGTACTTC. Its translation is CASSSPWAARGETQYF. V gene TRBV6-5 combines with J gene TRBJ2-5, with D possibly matching TRBD2 (5 bases). Deletions cut 4 bases from V and 4 bases from J, with 19 bases between. Germline CDR1 MNHEY, CDR2 SVGAGI. CDR3 size: 16 residues.

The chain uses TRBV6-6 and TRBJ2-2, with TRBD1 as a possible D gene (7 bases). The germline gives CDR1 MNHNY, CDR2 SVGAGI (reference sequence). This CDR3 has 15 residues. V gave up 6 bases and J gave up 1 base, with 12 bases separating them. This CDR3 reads CASRGGQRNTGELFF. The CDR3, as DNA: TGTGCCAGCAGGGGGGGACAGCGGAACACCGGGGAGCTGTTTTTT.

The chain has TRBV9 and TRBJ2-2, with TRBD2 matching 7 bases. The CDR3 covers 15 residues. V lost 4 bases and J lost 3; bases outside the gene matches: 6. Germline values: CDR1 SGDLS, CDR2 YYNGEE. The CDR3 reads CASSLRSGDTGELFF. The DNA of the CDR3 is TGTGCCAGCAGCCTCCGAAGCGGGGACACCGGGGAGCTGTTTTTT.

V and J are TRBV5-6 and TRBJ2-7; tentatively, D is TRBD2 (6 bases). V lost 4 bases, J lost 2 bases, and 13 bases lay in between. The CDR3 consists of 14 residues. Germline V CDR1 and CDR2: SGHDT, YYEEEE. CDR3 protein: CASSLAWGAYEQYF. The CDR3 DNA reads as TGTGCCAGCAGCCTGGCCTGGGGGGCCTACGAGCAGTACTTC. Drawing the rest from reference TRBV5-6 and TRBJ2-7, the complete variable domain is DAGVTQSPTHLIKTRGQQVTLRCSPKSGHDTVSWYQQALGQGPQFIFQYYEEEERQRGNFPDRFSGHQFPNYSSELNVNALLLGDSALYLCASSLAWGAYEQYFGPGTRLTVT.

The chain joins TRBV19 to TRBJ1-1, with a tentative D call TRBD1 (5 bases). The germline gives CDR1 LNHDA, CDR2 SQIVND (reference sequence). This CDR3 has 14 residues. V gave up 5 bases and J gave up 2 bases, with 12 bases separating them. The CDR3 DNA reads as TGTGCCAGTAGTTTACAGGCGGCAAACACTGAAGCTTTCTTT. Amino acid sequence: CASSLQAANTEAFF.

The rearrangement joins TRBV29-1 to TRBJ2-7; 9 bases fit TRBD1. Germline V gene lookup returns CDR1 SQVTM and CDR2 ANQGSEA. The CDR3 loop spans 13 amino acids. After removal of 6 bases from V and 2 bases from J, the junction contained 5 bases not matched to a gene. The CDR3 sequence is CSVLQGAAYEQYF. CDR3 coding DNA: TGCAGCGTGCTACAGGGGGCTGCCTACGAGCAGTACTTC.

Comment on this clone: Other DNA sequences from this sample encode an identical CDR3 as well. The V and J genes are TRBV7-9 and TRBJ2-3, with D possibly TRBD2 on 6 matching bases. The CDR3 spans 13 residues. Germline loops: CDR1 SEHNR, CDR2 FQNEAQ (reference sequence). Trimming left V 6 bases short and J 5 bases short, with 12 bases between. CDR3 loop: CASSFGGGDTQYF. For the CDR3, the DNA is TGTGCCAGCAGTTTCGGGGGAGGAGATACGCAGTATTTT.

The CDR3: CASSPRPTSGANVLTF. CDR3 bases: TGCGCCAGCAGCCCTCGACCGACATCTGGGGCCAACGTCCTGACTTTC. The J gene is TRBJ2-6, the V gene TRBV5-1, with D unclear. This CDR3 is built from 16 residues. The V end lost 4 bases, the J end lost 1 base, and 12 bases lay between the germline ends. The germline CDR1 and CDR2 sequences are SGHRS and YFSETQ.

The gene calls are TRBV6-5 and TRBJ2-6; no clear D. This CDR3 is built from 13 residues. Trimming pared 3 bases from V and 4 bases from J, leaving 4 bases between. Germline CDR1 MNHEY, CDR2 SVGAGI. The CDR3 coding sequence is TGTGCCAGCAGTTATGCGGGGGCCAACGTCCTGACTTTC. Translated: CASSYAGANVLTF.

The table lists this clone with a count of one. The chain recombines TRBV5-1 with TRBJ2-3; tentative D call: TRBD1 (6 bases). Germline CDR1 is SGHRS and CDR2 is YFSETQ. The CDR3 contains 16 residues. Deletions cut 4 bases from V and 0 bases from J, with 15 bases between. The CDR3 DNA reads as TGCGCCAGCAGCCTGAGGGGGTCAGATAGCACAGATACGCAGTATTTT. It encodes CASSLRGSDSTDTQYF.

The CDR3 sequence: CASSLAGQGNYGYTF. The CDR3 nucleotides read TGTGCCAGCAGCTTAGCGGGACAGGGGAACTATGGCTACACCTTC. The J gene is TRBJ1-2, the V gene TRBV13; 10 positions match TRBD1. The germline CDR1 and CDR2 sequences are PRHDT and FYEKMQ (reference sequence). The ends lost 1 base at V and 2 bases at J; junction bases unmatched: 1. This CDR3 is 15 amino acids long.

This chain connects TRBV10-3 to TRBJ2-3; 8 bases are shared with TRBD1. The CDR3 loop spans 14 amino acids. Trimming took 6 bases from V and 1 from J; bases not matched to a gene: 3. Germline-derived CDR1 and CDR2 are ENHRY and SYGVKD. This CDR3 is CAIRGGQGTDTQYF. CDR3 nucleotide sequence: TGTGCCATCAGGGGGGGACAGGGCACAGATACGCAGTATTTT.

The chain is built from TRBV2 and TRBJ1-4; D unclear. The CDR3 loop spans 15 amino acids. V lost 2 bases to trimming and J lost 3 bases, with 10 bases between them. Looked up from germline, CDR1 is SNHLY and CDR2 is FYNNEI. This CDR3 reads CASSEFTGSNEKLFF. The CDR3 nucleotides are TGTGCCAGCAGTGAATTTACGGGGTCTAATGAAAAACTGTTTTTT.

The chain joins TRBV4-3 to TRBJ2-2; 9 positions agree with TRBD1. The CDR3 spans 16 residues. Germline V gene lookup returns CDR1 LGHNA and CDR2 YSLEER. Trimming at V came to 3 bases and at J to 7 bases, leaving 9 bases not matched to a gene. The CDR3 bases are TGCGCCAGCAGCCACTTGCCGGACAGGGGTGACGGGGAGCTGTTTTTT. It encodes CASSHLPDRGDGELFF.

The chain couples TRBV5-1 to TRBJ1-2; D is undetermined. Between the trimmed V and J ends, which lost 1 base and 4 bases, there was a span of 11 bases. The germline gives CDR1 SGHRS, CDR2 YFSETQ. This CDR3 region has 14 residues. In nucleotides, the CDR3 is TGCGCCAGCAGCTTGAGGCAGCGGGGCTATGGCTACACCTTC. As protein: CASSLRQRGYGYTF.

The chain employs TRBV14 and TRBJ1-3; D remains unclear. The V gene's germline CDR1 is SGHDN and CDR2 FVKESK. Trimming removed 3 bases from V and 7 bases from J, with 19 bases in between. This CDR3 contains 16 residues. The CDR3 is CASSQQTGPHGNTIYF. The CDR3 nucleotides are TGTGCCAGCAGCCAGCAGACGGGTCCCCACGGTAACACCATATATTTT.

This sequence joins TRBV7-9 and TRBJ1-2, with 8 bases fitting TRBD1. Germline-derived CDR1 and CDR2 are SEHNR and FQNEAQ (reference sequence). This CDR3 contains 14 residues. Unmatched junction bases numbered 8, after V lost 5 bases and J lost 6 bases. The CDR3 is CASSRFGQGDGYTF. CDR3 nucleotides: TGTGCCAGCAGCCGATTTGGACAGGGCGATGGCTACACCTTC.

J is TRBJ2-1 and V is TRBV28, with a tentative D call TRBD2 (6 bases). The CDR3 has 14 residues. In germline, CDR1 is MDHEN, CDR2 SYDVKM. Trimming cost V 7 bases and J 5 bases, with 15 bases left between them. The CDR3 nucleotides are TGTGCCAGCATCTTAGGAGGGCCCCACAATGAGCAGTTCTTC. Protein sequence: CASILGGPHNEQFF.

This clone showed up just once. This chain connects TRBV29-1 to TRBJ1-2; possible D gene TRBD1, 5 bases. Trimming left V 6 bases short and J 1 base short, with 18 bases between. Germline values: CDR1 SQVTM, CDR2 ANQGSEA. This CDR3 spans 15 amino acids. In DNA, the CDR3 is TGCAGCGTCCTGGGCAGGGCGGCCCATAACTATGGCTACACCTTC. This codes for CSVLGRAAHNYGYTF.

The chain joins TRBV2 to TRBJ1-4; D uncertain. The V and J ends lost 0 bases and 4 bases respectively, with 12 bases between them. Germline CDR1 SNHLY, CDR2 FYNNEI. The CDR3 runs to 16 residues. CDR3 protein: CASSEAKSAGNEKLFF. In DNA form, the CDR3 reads TGTGCCAGCAGTGAAGCGAAATCCGCGGGTAATGAAAAACTGTTTTTT. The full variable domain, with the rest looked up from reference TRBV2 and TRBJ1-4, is EPEVTQTPSHQVTQMGQEVILRCVPISNHLYFYWYRQILGQKVEFLVSFYNNEISEKSEIFDDQFSVERPDGSNFTLKIRSTKLEDSAMYFCASSEAKSAGNEKLFFGSGTQLSVL.

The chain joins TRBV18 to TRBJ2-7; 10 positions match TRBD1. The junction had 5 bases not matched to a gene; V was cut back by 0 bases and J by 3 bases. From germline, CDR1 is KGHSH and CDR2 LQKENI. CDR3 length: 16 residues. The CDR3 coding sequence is TGTGCCAGCTCACCACCGGGGACAGGGGTTCTCTACGAGCAGTACTTC. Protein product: CASSPPGTGVLYEQYF.